These T cell receptor beta chains were read from a single sample in a study of blood T cell repertoires in COVID-19. The protocol was immunoSEQ multiplex PCR, while the TCRdb copy is restricted to in-frame clones and leaves out a portion. In the table there are 250,000 to 400,000 clones, roughly nine tenths of which are singletons. Sequences were obtained from peripheral blood. The receptor set was obtained from a woman in her 30s with COVID-19, enrolled during active disease. Both conserved end residues are part of each CDR3. The D gene is left open where the match is weak. Some rows have no size entry. The others give once, few or many, or a class for an expanded clone.

j_gene: TRBJ1-2; v_gene: TRBV7-9; abundance: NA; d_gene: NA; CDR3nt: TGTGCCAGCAGCTTAACAGGGGGCTACACCTTC; CDR3aa: CASSLTGGYTF
j_gene: TRBJ1-1; v_gene: TRBV5-8; abundance: NA; d_gene: TRBD1; CDR3nt: TGTGCCAGCAGCTTGGACGCAGGGGGCGGGAGTGAAGCTTTCTTT; CDR3aa: CASSLDAGGGSEAFF
j_gene: TRBJ2-7; v_gene: TRBV18; abundance: NA; d_gene: TRBD2; CDR3nt: TGTGCCAGCTCCCCGACTAGCGGGAGTTACGAGCAGTACTTC; CDR3aa: CASSPTSGSYEQYF
j_gene: TRBJ2-6; v_gene: TRBV10-3; abundance: NA; d_gene: TRBD2; CDR3nt: TGTGCCATCAGTGTAGCGGGAGGAGCTGGGGCCAACGTCCTGACTTTC; CDR3aa: CAISVAGGAGANVLTF
j_gene: TRBJ1-1; v_gene: TRBV24-1; abundance: NA; d_gene: TRBD1; CDR3nt: TGTGCCACCAGTGAGTCGGGACAGGGGGCTGAAGCTTTCTTT; CDR3aa: CATSESGQGAEAFF
j_gene: TRBJ1-1; v_gene: TRBV15; abundance: NA; d_gene: NA; CDR3nt: TGTGCCACCAGCTCGGTAGGCCTGGCGGGCACTGAAGCTTTCTTT; CDR3aa: CATSSVGLAGTEAFF
j_gene: TRBJ1-5; v_gene: TRBV30; abundance: NA; d_gene: NA; CDR3nt: TGTGCCTGGAGTGAGACAGGAATTGGCAATCAGCCCCAGCATTTT; CDR3aa: CAWSETGIGNQPQHF
j_gene: TRBJ2-2; v_gene: TRBV5-1; abundance: NA; d_gene: TRBD2; CDR3nt: TGCGCCAGCAGCTCGGTTTATGACAGCGGGGGAGGCGGGGAGCTGTTTTTT; CDR3aa: CASSSVYDSGGGGELFF
j_gene: TRBJ1-5; v_gene: TRBV2; abundance: NA; d_gene: TRBD1; CDR3nt: TGTGCCAGCAGCTTACAGGGGAACAATCAGCCCCAGCATTTT; CDR3aa: CASSLQGNNQPQHF
j_gene: TRBJ2-7; v_gene: TRBV3-1/TRBV3-2; abundance: once; d_gene: NA; CDR3nt: TGTGCCAGCAGCCAATTAGGCGACAGATACGAGCAGTACTTC; CDR3aa: CASSQLGDRYEQYF
j_gene: TRBJ2-1; v_gene: TRBV5-5; abundance: NA; d_gene: TRBD2; CDR3nt: TGTGCCAGCAGCTTTGAACAGAGCGGGAGGCGGGACAATGAGCAGTTCTTC; CDR3aa: CASSFEQSGRRDNEQFF
j_gene: TRBJ1-6; v_gene: TRBV27; abundance: NA; d_gene: TRBD1; CDR3nt: TGTGCCAGCACCGGGACAGGCATTTATACTAATTCACCCCTCCACTTT; CDR3aa: CASTGTGIYTNSPLHF
j_gene: TRBJ1-5; v_gene: TRBV30; abundance: NA; d_gene: NA; CDR3nt: TGTGCCTGCGCCCCGGACAGATCCAATCAGCCCCAGCATTTT; CDR3aa: CACAPDRSNQPQHF
j_gene: TRBJ1-2; v_gene: TRBV19; abundance: NA; d_gene: NA; CDR3nt: TGTGCCAGTAGTATACCTTCTAACTATGGCTACACCTTC; CDR3aa: CASSIPSNYGYTF